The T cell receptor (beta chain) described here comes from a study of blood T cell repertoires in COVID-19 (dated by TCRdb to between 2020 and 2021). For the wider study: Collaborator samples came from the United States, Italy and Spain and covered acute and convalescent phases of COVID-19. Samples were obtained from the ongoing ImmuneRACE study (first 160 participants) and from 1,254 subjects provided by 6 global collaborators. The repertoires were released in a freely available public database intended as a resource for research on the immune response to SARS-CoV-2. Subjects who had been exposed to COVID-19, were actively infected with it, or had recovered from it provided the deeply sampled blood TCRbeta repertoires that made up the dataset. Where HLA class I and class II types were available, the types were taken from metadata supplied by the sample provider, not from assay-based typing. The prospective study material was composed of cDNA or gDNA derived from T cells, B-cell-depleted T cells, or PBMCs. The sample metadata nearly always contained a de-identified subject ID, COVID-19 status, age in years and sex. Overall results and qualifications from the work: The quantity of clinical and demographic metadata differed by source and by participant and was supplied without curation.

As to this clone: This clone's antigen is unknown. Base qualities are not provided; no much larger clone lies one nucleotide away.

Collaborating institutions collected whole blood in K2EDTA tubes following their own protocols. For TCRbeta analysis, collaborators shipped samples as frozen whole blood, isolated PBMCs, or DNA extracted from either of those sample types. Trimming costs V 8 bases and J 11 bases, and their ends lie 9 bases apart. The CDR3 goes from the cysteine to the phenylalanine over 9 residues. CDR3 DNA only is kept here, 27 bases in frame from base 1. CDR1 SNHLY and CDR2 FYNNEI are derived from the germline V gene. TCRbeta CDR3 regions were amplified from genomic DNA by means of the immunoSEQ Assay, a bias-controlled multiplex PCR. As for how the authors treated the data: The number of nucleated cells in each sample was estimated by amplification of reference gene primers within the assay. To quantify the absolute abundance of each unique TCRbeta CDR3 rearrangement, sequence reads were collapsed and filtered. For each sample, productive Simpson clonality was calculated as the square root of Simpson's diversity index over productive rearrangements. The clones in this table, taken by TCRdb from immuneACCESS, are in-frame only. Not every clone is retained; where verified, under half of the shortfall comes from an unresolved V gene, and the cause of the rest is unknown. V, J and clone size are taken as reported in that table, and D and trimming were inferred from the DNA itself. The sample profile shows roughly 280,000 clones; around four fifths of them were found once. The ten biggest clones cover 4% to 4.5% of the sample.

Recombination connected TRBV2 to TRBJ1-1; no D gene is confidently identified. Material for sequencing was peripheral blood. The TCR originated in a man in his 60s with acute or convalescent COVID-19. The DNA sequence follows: TGTGCCAGCGGAGGTTTTGCTTTCTTT. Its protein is CASGGFAFF.